The 25 T cell receptor beta chains presented below share a single source sample, sequenced in a study of blood T cell repertoires in COVID-19 (dated by TCRdb to about 2020). Receptor amplification or capture employed the immunoSEQ multiplex PCR assay. In TCRdb, the immuneACCESS table is reduced to in-frame sequences with V and J assigned. These tables do not hold every clone; where another copy was compared, an unresolved V gene accounts for under half, and the others remain unexplained. The sample records about 69,000 clones, 79% of which are singletons. The top ten clones comprise approximately 50% of the sample. Sequencing was carried out using peripheral blood. These receptors came from a human donor in a cohort sampled during active COVID-19.

The rearrangement uses TRBV18 and TRBJ2-2; D perhaps matches TRBD1 (6 bases). This CDR3 region has 15 residues. The V and J ends lost 3 bases and 5 bases respectively, with 13 bases between them. Germline V gives CDR1 KGHSH, CDR2 LQKENI. The CDR3: CASSPGTPATGELFF. Written as DNA, the CDR3 is TGTGCCAGCTCACCTGGGACACCCGCGACCGGGGAGCTGTTTTTT.

V is TRBV11-2 and J is TRBJ1-6; 8 bases line up with TRBD1. This CDR3 is 15 amino acids long. The junction had 3 bases not matched to a gene; V was cut back by 1 base and J by 7 bases. Germline V gives CDR1 SGHAT, CDR2 FQNNGV. The CDR3 DNA reads TGTGCCAGCAGCTTAGGGGACAGGATCAATTCACCCCTCCACTTT. The encoded protein is CASSLGDRINSPLHF.

The chain is built from TRBV28 and TRBJ1-4; the D is unclear. CDR3 length: 14 residues. Germline lookup yields CDR1 MDHEN and CDR2 SYDVKM. V was clipped by 6 bases and J by 5 bases, with 13 bases between them. DNA for the CDR3: TGTGCCAGCAGGGAAGGCAGGATAAATGAAAAACTGTTTTTT. Encoded protein: CASREGRINEKLFF.

The chain couples TRBV27 to TRBJ1-4; no reliable D call. V was shortened by 6 bases and J by 7 bases, with 12 bases between the two germline ends. This CDR3 spans 13 amino acids. Germline V gene sequence: CDR1 MNHEY, CDR2 SMNVEV (reference sequence). Here the CDR3 reads CASSQARGEKLFF. The CDR3 DNA reads as TGTGCCAGCAGCCAGGCTCGGGGTGAAAAACTGTTTTTT. Full variable domain (rest looked up from reference TRBV27 and TRBJ1-4): EAQVTQNPRYLITVTGKKLTVTCSQNMNHEYMSWYRQDPGLGLRQIYYSMNVEVTDKGDVPEGYKVSRKEKRNFPLILESPSPNQTSLYFCASSQARGEKLFFGSGTQLSVL.

This chain connects TRBV19 to TRBJ1-5; TRBD1 is a possible D gene (6 bases). With 9 bases removed from V and 7 bases from J, the gap between germline ends came to 19 bases. The germline CDR1 and CDR2 sequences are LNHDA and SQIVND (reference sequence). The CDR3 is made up of 14 amino acids. The CDR3, as DNA: TGTGCCAGCCGCAACACAGGGTCTTTCCAGCCCCAGCATTTT. Its translation is CASRNTGSFQPQHF.

The chain links TRBV2 to TRBJ2-7; a possible D gene is TRBD1 (5 bases). The CDR3 is made up of 14 amino acids. The V end was cut by 8 bases, the J end by 1 base, with 15 bases between. Germline CDR1 reads SNHLY; CDR2 reads FYNNEI. This CDR3 reads CASATGPPSYEQYF. The CDR3, as DNA: TGTGCCAGCGCTACAGGTCCCCCTTCCTACGAGCAGTACTTC.

V usage is TRBV28 and J usage is TRBJ1-2; the D gene is possibly TRBD1 (5 bases). The CDR3 sequence is 16 residues long. Germline V lookup: CDR1 MDHEN, CDR2 SYDVKM. V lost 1 base to trimming and J lost 5 bases, with 17 bases between them. The CDR3 DNA sequence: TGTGCCAGCAGTTTATCCTACCCGGGGGGTATTTATGGCTACACCTTC. This codes for CASSLSYPGGIYGYTF.

The genes are TRBV6-5 and TRBJ1-1; the D is unclear. Deletions cut 5 bases from V and 7 bases from J, with 14 bases between. Germline lookup yields CDR1 MNHEY and CDR2 SVGAGI. This CDR3 is built from 13 residues. CDR3 sequence: CASSRRTRDEAFF. Here the CDR3 DNA reads TGTGCCAGCAGTAGACGCACACGGGATGAAGCTTTCTTT.

This sequence joins TRBV2 and TRBJ2-5; possible D gene TRBD1, 5 bases. This CDR3 is 16 amino acids long. Trimming pared 6 bases from V and 0 bases from J, leaving 17 bases between. Germline values: CDR1 SNHLY, CDR2 FYNNEI. CDR3 in amino acids: CASRDTGSVYQETQYF. The CDR3, as DNA: TGTGCCAGCAGGGATACAGGCTCGGTGTACCAAGAGACCCAGTACTTC.

The chain uses TRBV4-1 and TRBJ2-7; tentatively, D is TRBD2 (6 bases). V was shortened by 2 bases and J by 0 bases, with 11 bases between the two germline ends. Germline values: CDR1 MGHRA, CDR2 YSYEKL. This CDR3 is built from 15 residues. The CDR3 sequence: CASSQISGVSYEQYF. The CDR3, as DNA: TGCGCCAGCAGCCAAATTTCGGGGGTCTCCTACGAGCAGTACTTC.

This clone was recorded a few times. This sequence joins TRBV7-2 and TRBJ2-7; 9 nucleotides agree with TRBD2. CDR3 length: 15 amino acids. The V gene end was trimmed by 3 bases and the J gene end by 0 bases; junction bases not matched to a gene: 3. Germline CDR1 reads SGHTA; CDR2 reads FQGNSA. CDR3 residues: CASSLATSGSYEQYF. CDR3 sequence (DNA): TGTGCCAGCAGCTTGGCGACTAGCGGCTCCTACGAGCAGTACTTC.

The V and J genes are TRBV24-1 and TRBJ1-2; D might be TRBD1 (5 bases). Germline assignment: CDR1 KGHDR and CDR2 SFDVKD. CDR3 length: 12 residues. Trimming stripped 6 bases from V and 8 bases from J, with 12 bases between. The CDR3 coding sequence is TGTGCCACCAGTCGGTCAGGGCTCGGCTACACCTTC. This encodes CATSRSGLGYTF.

The chain is built from TRBV6-5 and TRBJ2-5, with D maybe TRBD1 (5 bases). The CDR3 extends over 13 amino acids. Deletions cut 7 bases from V and 0 bases from J, with 9 bases between. Looked up from germline, CDR1 is MNHEY and CDR2 is SVGAGI. This CDR3 is CASTTGNQETQYF. The CDR3 DNA sequence: TGTGCCAGCACCACAGGCAACCAAGAGACCCAGTACTTC.

The chain joins TRBV3-1 (or the pseudogene TRBV3-2) to TRBJ1-2; D unresolved. CDR3 length: 16 residues. CDR1 and CDR2 from the germline V gene are LGHDT and YNNKEL (reference sequence). Trimming took off 0 bases at V and 4 bases at J, with 15 bases between the two ends. Here the CDR3 DNA reads TGTGCCAGCAGCCAAGATCGGTCGCGGGCTGGCTATGGCTACACCTTC. This gives the protein CASSQDRSRAGYGYTF.

The V call is TRBV6-4, the J call TRBJ2-1, with 8 bases fitting TRBD2. J lost 6 bases, V lost 2 bases, and 6 bases had no gene match. The CDR3 runs 15 residues. Germline V gene sequence: CDR1 MRHNA, CDR2 SNTAGT. The CDR3 nucleotides read TGTGCCAGCAGTGACGAAGCGGGAGAGGGCAATGAGCAGTTCTTC. It is translated as CASSDEAGEGNEQFF.

V and J are TRBV7-2 and TRBJ2-3; 8 bases align to TRBD2. Trimming took 2 bases from V and 4 from J; bases not matched to a gene: 2. Germline values: CDR1 SGHTA, CDR2 FQGNSA. The CDR3 spans 14 residues. The CDR3 here is CASSLPGRADTQYF. The CDR3 DNA reads TGTGCCAGCAGCTTACCCGGGAGGGCAGATACGCAGTATTTT.

The chain carries TRBV7-9 and TRBJ2-3; TRBD1 agrees at 7 bases. V gave up 1 base and J gave up 0 bases; unmatched junction bases: 1. The germline V gene has CDR1 SEHNR and CDR2 FQNEAQ (reference sequence). CDR3 length: 15 amino acids. For the CDR3, the DNA is TGTGCCAGCAGCTTAGGGGACAGTAGCACAGATACGCAGTATTTT. Amino acids: CASSLGDSSTDTQYF.

The V gene is TRBV28, the J gene TRBJ1-4; 8 bases line up with TRBD1. V shed 5 bases and J 4 bases; nucleotides not matched to a gene: 9. Germline assignment: CDR1 MDHEN and CDR2 SYDVKM. CDR3 length: 16 amino acids. CDR3 DNA: TGTGCCAGCAGTCTCCTAACAGGGGGGAGTAATGAAAAACTGTTTTTT. It specifies CASSLLTGGSNEKLFF.

J is TRBJ2-1 and V is TRBV10-1; no clear D. The germline V gene encodes CDR1 WNHNN and CDR2 SYGVQD (reference sequence). The CDR3 runs to 11 residues. Trimming removed 5 bases at V and 9 bases at J, with 8 bases between. As DNA, the CDR3 is TGCGCCAGCAGTAAAGTCGGTGAGCAGTTCTTC. Protein product: CASSKVGEQFF.

The J gene is TRBJ2-7, the V gene TRBV28, with 9 bases fitting TRBD1. The CDR3 contains 13 residues. Looked up from germline, CDR1 is MDHEN and CDR2 is SYDVKM. V was pared by 6 bases and J by 2 bases, with 2 bases of the junction left unmatched. The DNA of the CDR3 is TGTGCCAGCAGAAGACAGGGGGCCTACGAGCAGTACTTC. Translation: CASRRQGAYEQYF.

The chain recombines TRBV2 with TRBJ2-5, with D uncertain. V lost 7 bases and J lost 0, with 9 bases in between. Germline V CDR1 and CDR2: SNHLY, FYNNEI. The CDR3 runs to 13 residues. CDR3 protein: CASNLEYQETQYF. As DNA, the CDR3 is TGTGCCAGCAACCTAGAGTACCAAGAGACCCAGTACTTC. Together with reference TRBV2 and TRBJ2-5, the CDR3 gives the full variable domain: EPEVTQTPSHQVTQMGQEVILRCVPISNHLYFYWYRQILGQKVEFLVSFYNNEISEKSEIFDDQFSVERPDGSNFTLKIRSTKLEDSAMYFCASNLEYQETQYFGPGTRLLVL.

This clone was seen ten or more times. The gene calls are TRBV5-1 and TRBJ2-7; D is possibly TRBD2 (6 bases). The germline V gene encodes CDR1 SGHRS and CDR2 YFSETQ. Trimming cost V 0 bases and J 7 bases, with 14 bases left between them. The CDR3 length is 14 residues. CDR3 region: CASSLEGLGGEQYF. CDR3 nucleotide sequence: TGCGCCAGCAGCTTGGAAGGGCTCGGAGGGGAGCAGTACTTC.

This clone has more than one count but fewer than ten. V and J are TRBV29-1 and TRBJ1-1; tentatively, D is TRBD1 (5 bases). Germline V gene sequence: CDR1 SQVTM, CDR2 ANQGSEA. This CDR3 has 12 amino acids. V was shortened by 7 bases and J by 4 bases, with 13 bases between the two germline ends. The chain's CDR3 is CSGRTGVTEAFF. Here the CDR3 DNA reads TGCAGCGGTAGGACGGGGGTCACTGAAGCTTTCTTT.

This clone came up a few times. In DNA form, the CDR3 reads TGCGCCAGCAGTGACGTCGGAGGGGTAGAGACCCAGTACTTC. This codes for CASSDVGGVETQYF. The chain joins TRBV10-2 to TRBJ2-5; possible D gene TRBD2, 6 bases. CDR3 length: 14 amino acids. CDR1 and CDR2 (germline): WSHSY, SAAADI. V was trimmed by 3 bases and J by 4 bases, leaving 12 bases between them.

This clone was recorded a few times. The gene calls are TRBV3-1 (or the pseudogene TRBV3-2) and TRBJ1-2, with TRBD1 matching over 8 bases. The CDR3 sequence is 16 residues long. Germline CDR1 reads LGHDT; CDR2 reads YNNKEL (reference sequence). Germline trimming cut 4 bases from V and 1 base from J; bases unmatched to any gene: 8. The CDR3 nucleotides are TGTGCCAGCAGCCCTCAGGACAGGGTCAATAACTATGGCTACACCTTC. Its translation is CASSPQDRVNNYGYTF.